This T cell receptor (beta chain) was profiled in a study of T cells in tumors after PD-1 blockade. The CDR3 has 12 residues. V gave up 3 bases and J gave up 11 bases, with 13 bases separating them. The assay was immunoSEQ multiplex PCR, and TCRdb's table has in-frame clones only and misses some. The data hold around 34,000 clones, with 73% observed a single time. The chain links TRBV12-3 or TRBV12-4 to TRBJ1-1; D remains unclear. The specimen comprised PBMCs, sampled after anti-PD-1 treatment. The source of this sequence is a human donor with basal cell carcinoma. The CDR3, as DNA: TGTGCCAGCAGTTTTGCAGGAATTGGGGCTTTCTTT. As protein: CASSFAGIGAFF.